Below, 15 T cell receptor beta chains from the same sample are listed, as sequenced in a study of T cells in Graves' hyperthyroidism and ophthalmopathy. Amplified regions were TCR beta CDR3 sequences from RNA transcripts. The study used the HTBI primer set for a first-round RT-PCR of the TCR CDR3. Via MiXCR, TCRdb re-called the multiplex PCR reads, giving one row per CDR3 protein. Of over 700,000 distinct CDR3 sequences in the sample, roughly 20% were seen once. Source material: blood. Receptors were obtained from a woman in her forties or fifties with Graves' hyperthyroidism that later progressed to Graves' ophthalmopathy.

CDR3 sequence (DNA): TGCAGCGGAAATAAGGGGAATCAGCCCCAGCATTTT. Translated: CSGNKGNQPQHF. V is TRBV29-1 and J is TRBJ1-5; possibly TRBD1 for D (5 bases). The germline V gene has CDR1 SQVTM and CDR2 ANQGSEA. The CDR3 has 12 residues. The ends were cut back, 7 bases at V and 4 bases at J, with 11 bases in the middle.

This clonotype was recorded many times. CDR3 in DNA: TGTGCCAGCAGCCCGAAACAGGACACCGGGGAGCTGTTTTTT. It encodes CASSPKQDTGELFF. The chain combines TRBV7-8 with TRBJ2-2, with TRBD1 as a possible D gene (5 bases). CDR1 and CDR2 (germline): SGHVS, FQNEAQ. The germline V and J ends were trimmed by 5 bases and 3 bases, with 10 bases remaining between them. CDR3 size: 14 residues.

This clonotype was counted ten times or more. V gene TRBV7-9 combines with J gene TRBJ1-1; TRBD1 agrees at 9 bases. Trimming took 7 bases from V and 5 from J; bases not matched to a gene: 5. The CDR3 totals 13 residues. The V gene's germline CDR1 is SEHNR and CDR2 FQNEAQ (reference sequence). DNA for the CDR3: TGTGCCAGCAACAGGGGGCCGAGGACTGAAGCTTTCTTT. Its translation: CASNRGPRTEAFF.

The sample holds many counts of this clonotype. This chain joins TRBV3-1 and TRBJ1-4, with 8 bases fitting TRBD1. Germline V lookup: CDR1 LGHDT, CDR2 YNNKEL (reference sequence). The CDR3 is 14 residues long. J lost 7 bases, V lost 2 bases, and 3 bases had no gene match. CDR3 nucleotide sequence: TGTGCCAGCAGCCAACAGGGGGCAGGTGAAAAACTGTTTTTT. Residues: CASSQQGAGEKLFF.

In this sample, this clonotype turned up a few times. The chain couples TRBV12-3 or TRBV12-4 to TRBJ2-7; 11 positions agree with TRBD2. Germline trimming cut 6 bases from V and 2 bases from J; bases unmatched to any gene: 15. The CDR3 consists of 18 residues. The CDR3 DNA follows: TGTGCCAGCAGCTACCAAATAGCGGGGGGGCCAATCCCCTACGAGCAGTACTTC. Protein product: CASSYQIAGGPIPYEQYF.

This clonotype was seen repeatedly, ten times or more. The CDR3: CASSAGGASNQPQHF. For the CDR3, the DNA is TGTGCCAGCAGTGCAGGGGGCGCGAGCAATCAGCCCCAGCATTTT. This chain links TRBV2 with TRBJ1-5, with 8 bases that match TRBD1. CDR3 length: 15 residues. CDR1 is SNHLY and CDR2 is FYNNEI in the germline V gene. With V trimmed by 4 bases and J by 1 base, 3 bases remained unmatched.

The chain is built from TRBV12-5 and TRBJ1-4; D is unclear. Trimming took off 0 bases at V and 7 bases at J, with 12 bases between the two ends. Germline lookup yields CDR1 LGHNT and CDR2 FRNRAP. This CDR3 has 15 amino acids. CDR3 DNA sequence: TGTGCTAGTGGTTTGGTAAAGGGTGCGGTTGAAAAACTGTTTTTT. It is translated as CASGLVKGAVEKLFF.

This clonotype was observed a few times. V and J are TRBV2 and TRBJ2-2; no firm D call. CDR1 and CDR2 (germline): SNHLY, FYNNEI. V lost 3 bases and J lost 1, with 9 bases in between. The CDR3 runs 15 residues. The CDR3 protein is CASSDLQKNTGELFF. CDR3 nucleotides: TGTGCCAGCAGTGATCTACAGAAGAACACCGGGGAGCTGTTTTTT.

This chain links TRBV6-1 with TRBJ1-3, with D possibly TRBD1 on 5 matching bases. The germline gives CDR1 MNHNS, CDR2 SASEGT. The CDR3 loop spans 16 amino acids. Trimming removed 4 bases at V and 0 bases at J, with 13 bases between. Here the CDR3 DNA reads TGTGCCAGCAGTGTCCCGCGACAGTCCTCTGGAAACACCATATATTTT. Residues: CASSVPRQSSGNTIYF.

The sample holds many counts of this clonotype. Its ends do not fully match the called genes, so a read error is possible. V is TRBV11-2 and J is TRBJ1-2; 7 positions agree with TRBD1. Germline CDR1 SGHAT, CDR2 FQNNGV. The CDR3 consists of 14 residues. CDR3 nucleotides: TGTGCCAGCAGCAAGGGACAGTCGAACTATGGCTACGCCTTC. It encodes CASSKGQSNYGYAF.

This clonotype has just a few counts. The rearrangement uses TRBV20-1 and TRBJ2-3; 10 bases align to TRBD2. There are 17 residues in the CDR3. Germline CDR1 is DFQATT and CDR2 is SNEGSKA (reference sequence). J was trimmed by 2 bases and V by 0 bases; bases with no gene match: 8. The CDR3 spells CSARDDVAGGLTDTQYF. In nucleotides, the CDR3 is TGCAGTGCTAGAGACGACGTAGCGGGGGGCCTCACAGATACGCAGTATTTT.

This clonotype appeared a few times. The DNA for the CDR3 is TGTGCCAGCAGTTTATACCCCGTGGGGGCGACCCAGTACTTC. Protein sequence: CASSLYPVGATQYF. The chain employs TRBV27 and TRBJ2-5; a weak D match, TRBD1 (6 bases). V was cut by 1 base and J by 7 bases, with 13 bases left in between. Germline V gene data show CDR1 as MNHEY and CDR2 as SMNVEV (reference sequence). The CDR3 contains 14 residues.

In DNA, the CDR3 is TGCAGCGTTGAGGGGAACCCGAACACCGGGGAGCTGTTTTTT. Translated: CSVEGNPNTGELFF. J is TRBJ2-2 and V is TRBV29-1; D is unresolved. The CDR3 sequence is 14 residues long. Trimming pared 3 bases from V and 0 bases from J, leaving 8 bases between. The germline CDR1 and CDR2 sequences are SQVTM and ANQGSEA.

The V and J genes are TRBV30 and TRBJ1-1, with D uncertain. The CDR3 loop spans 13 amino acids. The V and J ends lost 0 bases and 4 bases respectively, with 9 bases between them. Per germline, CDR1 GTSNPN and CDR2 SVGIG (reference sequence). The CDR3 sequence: CAWSVRVGTEAFF. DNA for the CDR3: TGTGCCTGGAGTGTACGGGTTGGCACTGAAGCTTTCTTT.

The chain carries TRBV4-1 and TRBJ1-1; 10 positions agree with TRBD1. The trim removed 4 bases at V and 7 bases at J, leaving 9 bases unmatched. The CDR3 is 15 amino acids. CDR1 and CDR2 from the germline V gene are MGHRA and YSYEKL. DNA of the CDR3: TGCGCCAGCAGCCCCTTGACAGGGGGCGCGGGTGAAGCTTTCTTT. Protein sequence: CASSPLTGGAGEAFF.